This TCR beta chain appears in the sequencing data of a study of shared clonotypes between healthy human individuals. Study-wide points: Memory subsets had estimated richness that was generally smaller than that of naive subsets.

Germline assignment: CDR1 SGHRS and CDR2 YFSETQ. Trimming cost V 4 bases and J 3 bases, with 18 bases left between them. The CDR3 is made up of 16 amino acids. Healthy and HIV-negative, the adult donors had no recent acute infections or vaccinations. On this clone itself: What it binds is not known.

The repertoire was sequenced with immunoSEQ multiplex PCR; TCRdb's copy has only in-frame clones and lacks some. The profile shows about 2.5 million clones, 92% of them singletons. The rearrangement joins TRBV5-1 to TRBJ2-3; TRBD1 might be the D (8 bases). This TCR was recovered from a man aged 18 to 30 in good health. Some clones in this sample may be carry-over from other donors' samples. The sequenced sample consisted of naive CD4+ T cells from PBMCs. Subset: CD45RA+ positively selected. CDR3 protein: CASSLFGQGGTDTQYF. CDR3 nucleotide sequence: TGCGCCAGCAGCCTCTTTGGACAGGGAGGGACAGATACGCAGTATTTT.